This record looks at one T cell receptor (beta chain) sequence and its context. What it binds is unknown. The data were obtained in a study of T cell responses to AZD1222 COVID-19 vaccine. General study findings and limits: Among the donors, most were white British and more were female, and clonal diversity was possibly underestimated. Once two AZD1222 doses were given, Spike-specific TCR breadth and depth went up.

Here immunoSEQ multiplex PCR was the method, and the copy in TCRdb shows in-frame clones only, minus some. The sample includes fewer than 150,000 clones, around 90% of them seen just once. The V and J ends lost 0 bases and 0 bases respectively, with 6 bases between them. CDR3 length equals 14 residues. CDR1 SGHRS and CDR2 YFSETQ come from the germline V gene. The clonotype originates from an adult in good health. The V call is TRBV5-1, the J call TRBJ1-1; D is uncertain. This specimen consisted of peripheral blood, obtained on day 0 of AZD1222 vaccination. The CDR3 nucleotides are TGCGCCAGCAGCTTGGGGGAGATGAACACTGAAGCTTTCTTT. Amino acid sequence: CASSLGEMNTEAFF.